The entry that follows covers one T cell receptor (beta chain) sequence. The sample comes from a study of shared clonotypes between healthy human individuals. Germline V gene lookup returns CDR1 KGHSH and CDR2 LQKENI. CDR3 length: 15 residues. V was shortened by 2 bases and J by 1 base, with 11 bases between the two germline ends. The method was immunoSEQ multiplex PCR; TCRdb's version includes in-frame clones alone and lacks a portion of them. The table lists some 490,000 clones, about 78% of them singletons. The sequenced material came from PBMCs. The origin of this receptor is a woman aged 35 to 49 in good health. Some clones in this sample may be carry-over from other donors' samples. The rearrangement uses TRBV18 and TRBJ1-1; no clear D gene. The CDR3 sequence is CASSPLVVENTEAFF. The CDR3 nucleotides are TGTGCCAGCTCACCATTGGTTGTAGAGAACACTGAAGCTTTCTTT.